The subject of this entry is one TCR beta chain. The target of this receptor is not known. Within one base of it there is no much larger clone, and no base qualities were kept. Library preparation was by 5' RACE. Sequencing took place on an Illumina HiSeq 2500. The second PCR ran for roughly 7 to 12 cycles and used a J-beta primer mix along with a sample-barcoded 5' primer. A unique molecular identifier was introduced onto each TCR beta cDNA molecule by a template-switch 5' adaptor carrying 12 random nucleotides. Each sample yielded at least 2.5 million CDR3-containing paired-end reads. All of the RNA was converted into first-strand cDNA using the Mint cDNA synthesis kit, with a TRBC-specific oligonucleotide serving as the primer. Following uracil-DNA glycosylase treatment, all cDNA underwent a first 18-cycle PCR with the universal primers M1SS and BC2_uni_R. As for the authors' bioinformatics: For normalization, 1 million high-quality reads were randomly selected from each sample, with every read carrying a distinct molecular identifier. Reads with shared molecular identifiers were discarded instead of being binned into consensus sequences. MiTCR, with a Q25 quality threshold and the strictest error-elimination algorithm, was used for CDR3 identification, clonotype clustering and error correction. A nonparametric unseen species model with Euler transformation was used to estimate a lower bound on total TCR beta diversity. TCRdb ran its own pipeline on the public reads, namely fastp trimming at Q25 and MiXCR clone calling, and kept in-frame beta chains. Each entry is one CDR3 protein sequence, shown with its most common DNA and genes. What appears here as the V and J calls and clone size reflects TCRdb's work, not the paper's. This sample comprises about 780,000 distinct CDR3 sequences, about 59% of them detected only once. 25% to 30% of the sample goes to the ten largest clones.

Systemically healthy Caucasian individuals from Russia, approximately 39 in total and aged roughly 6 to 100 years, were included as donors. Roughly 11 milliliters of peripheral blood were drawn from each donor into EDTA-treated Vacutainer tubes. Ficoll-Paque density-gradient centrifugation was used to isolate PBMCs, with at least 6.5 million per sample. Trizol reagent was used to extract total RNA from the PBMCs, yielding at least 5.5 micrograms per sample. Naive CD45RAhigh/CD27high T cell percentages were measured by flow cytometry on a PBMC aliquot from every donor. This entry is derived from a study of blood T cells in healthy people across ages (dated by TCRdb to between 2015 and 2016). With regard to the full study: In model experiments, template switching captured roughly one uniquely barcoded TCR beta cDNA molecule for every two T cells. To avoid experimental bias, donors of different ages were distributed randomly across sequencing lanes. Using deep sequencing normalized with unique cDNA molecular identifiers, the study measured how TCR beta repertoire diversity changes with age. The donors were split into four age groups: young (average roughly 15 years), middle-aged (around 37), aged (more than 55) and long-lived (more than 80). Using the same blood draw, the study looked at two additional independent replicas of 1 million unique cDNA reads for two donors, one aged 18 to 30 and the other aged 80 or older.

The investigation overall reported the following: Observed TCR beta diversity correlated strongly with the percentage of naive T cells measured by flow cytometry. Conclusive comparison of naive and antigen-experienced compartments was prevented by the profiling of bulk unsorted PBMCs. Compared with the aged group, the long-lived group had more naive CD4+ T cells, fewer expanded clones and increased TCR diversity, a pattern suggesting age selection. Estimates of total diversity based on one million sequenced T cells were considered lower bounds and underestimates. As age increased, observed TCR beta diversity per million T cells dropped in a roughly linear way, and a significant reduction was already evident by age 40. Donor CMV infection status was unknown, potentially confounding age-related changes in expanded clonotypes.

The sequenced material came from blood. The sequence derives from a man younger than 40 in good health.

The CDR3 has the sequence CSVEGRGANTGELFF. In nucleotide form, the sequence is TGCAGCGTTGAAGGGCGGGGGGCAAACACCGGGGAGCTGTTTTTT. Recombination joined TRBV29-1 with TRBJ2-2; TRBD2 lines up with 8 middle nucleotides. From the germline V gene, CDR1 is SQVTM and CDR2 is ANQGSEA. The V end gives up 1 base and the J end 2 bases, leaving 3 bases in the junction not matched to a gene. Including cysteine and phenylalanine, the CDR3 has 15 amino acids. CDR3 DNA only is kept here, 45 bases in frame from base 1.